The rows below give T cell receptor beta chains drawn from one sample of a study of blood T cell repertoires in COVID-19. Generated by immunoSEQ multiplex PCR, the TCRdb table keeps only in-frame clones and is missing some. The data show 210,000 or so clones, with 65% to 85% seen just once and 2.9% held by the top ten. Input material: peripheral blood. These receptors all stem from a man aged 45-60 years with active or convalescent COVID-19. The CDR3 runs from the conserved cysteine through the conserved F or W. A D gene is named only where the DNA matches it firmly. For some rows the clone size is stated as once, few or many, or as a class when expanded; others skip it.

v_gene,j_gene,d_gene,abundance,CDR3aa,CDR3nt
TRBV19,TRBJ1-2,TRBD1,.,CASSTMDRLDGYTF,TGTGCCAGTAGTACCATGGACAGGTTAGATGGCTACACCTTC
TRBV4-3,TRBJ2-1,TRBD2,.,CASSQEAGLAVNGQFF,TGCGCCAGCAGCCAAGAAGCGGGACTAGCGGTTAACGGGCAGTTCTTC
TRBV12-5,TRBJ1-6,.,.,CASGLEGSPLHF,TGTGCTAGTGGTTTGGAGGGGTCACCCCTCCACTTT
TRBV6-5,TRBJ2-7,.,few,CASSRTGTPSYEQYF,TGTGCCAGCAGTCGTACCGGGACACCCTCTTACGAGCAGTACTTC
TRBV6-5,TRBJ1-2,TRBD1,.,CASSRPGQGRGYTF,TGTGCCAGCAGCCGCCCGGGACAGGGGCGAGGCTACACCTTC
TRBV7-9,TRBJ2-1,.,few,CASSPPGAYNEQFF,TGTGCCAGCAGCCCCCCGGGGGCCTACAATGAGCAGTTCTTC
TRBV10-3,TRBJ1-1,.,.,CAIRGTRTGTEAFF,TGTGCCATCAGGGGAACACGAACGGGGACTGAAGCTTTCTTT
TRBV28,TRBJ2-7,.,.,CASSLVGALEQYF,TGTGCCAGCAGTTTAGTGGGGGCGCTTGAGCAGTACTTC
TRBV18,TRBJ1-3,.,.,CASSPGQLSGNTIYF,TGTGCCAGCTCACCGGGGCAGTTGTCTGGAAACACCATATATTTT
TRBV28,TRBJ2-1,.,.,CASSSTGRNEQFF,TGTGCCAGCAGTTCCACAGGGCGCAATGAGCAGTTCTTC
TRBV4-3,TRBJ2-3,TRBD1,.,CASSHDRVGTDTQYF,TGCGCCAGCAGCCACGACAGGGTTGGCACAGATACGCAGTATTTT
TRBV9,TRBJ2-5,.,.,CASSVAPGFSGKTQYF,TGTGCCAGCAGCGTAGCCCCAGGGTTTAGCGGAAAGACCCAGTACTTC
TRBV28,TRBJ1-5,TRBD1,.,CASSSRTGSYNSPYSNQPQHF,TGTGCCAGCAGTAGTAGGACAGGGTCATATAATAGTCCCTATAGCAATCAGCCCCAGCATTTT
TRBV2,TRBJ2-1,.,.,CASSPYNEQFF,TGTGCCAGCAGCCCTTACAATGAGCAGTTCTTC
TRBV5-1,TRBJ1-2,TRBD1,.,CASSLLGQGQGYTF,TGCGCCAGCAGCCTTCTGGGACAGGGCCAAGGCTACACCTTC
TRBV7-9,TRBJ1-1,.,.,CASSPPTGHEAFF,TGTGCCAGCAGCCCCCCGACAGGACATGAAGCTTTCTTT
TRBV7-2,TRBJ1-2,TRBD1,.,CASSPGQGTGGYTF,TGTGCCAGCAGCCCGGGACAGGGTACGGGAGGCTACACCTTC
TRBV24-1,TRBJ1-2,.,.,CATSGSGGAGYGYTF,TGTGCCACTTCTGGGAGCGGGGGCGCCGGCTATGGCTACACCTTC
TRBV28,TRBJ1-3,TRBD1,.,CASSPLGAGTAERNTIYF,TGTGCCAGCAGCCCCCTTGGGGCAGGGACAGCAGAACGAAACACCATATATTTT
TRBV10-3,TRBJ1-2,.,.,CAISRREAGYTF,TGTGCCATCAGTAGGAGGGAGGCTGGCTACACCTTC
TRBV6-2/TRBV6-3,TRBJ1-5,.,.,CASSYSMGAPSGPQHF,TGTGCCAGCAGTTACTCGATGGGGGCACCGTCGGGGCCCCAGCATTTT
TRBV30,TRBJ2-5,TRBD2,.,CAWSVELAGGQGTQYF,TGTGCCTGGAGTGTAGAGCTAGCGGGAGGTCAGGGCACCCAGTACTTC
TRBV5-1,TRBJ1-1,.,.,CASRRDGNTEAFF,TGCGCCAGCAGGCGGGACGGAAACACTGAAGCTTTCTTT
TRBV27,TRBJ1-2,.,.,CASSLQGYGYTF,TGTGCCAGCAGTTTACAGGGGTATGGCTACACCTTC
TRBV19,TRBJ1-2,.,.,CASSMRDYGYTF,TGTGCCAGTAGTATGAGGGACTATGGCTACACCTTC
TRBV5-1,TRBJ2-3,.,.,CASSRGAGRAADTQYF,TGCGCCAGCAGCCGGGGGGCGGGCAGGGCGGCAGATACGCAGTATTTT